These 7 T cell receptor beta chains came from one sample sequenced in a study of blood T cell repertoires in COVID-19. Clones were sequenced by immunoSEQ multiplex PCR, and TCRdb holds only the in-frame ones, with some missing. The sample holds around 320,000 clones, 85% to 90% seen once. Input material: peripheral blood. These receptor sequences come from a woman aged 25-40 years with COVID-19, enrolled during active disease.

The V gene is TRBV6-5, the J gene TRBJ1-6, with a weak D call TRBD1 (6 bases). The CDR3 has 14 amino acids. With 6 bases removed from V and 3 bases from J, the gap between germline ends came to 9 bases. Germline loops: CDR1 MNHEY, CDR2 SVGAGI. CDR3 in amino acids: CASSGQLYNSPLHF. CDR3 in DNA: TGTGCCAGCAGCGGACAGCTCTATAATTCACCCCTCCACTTT.

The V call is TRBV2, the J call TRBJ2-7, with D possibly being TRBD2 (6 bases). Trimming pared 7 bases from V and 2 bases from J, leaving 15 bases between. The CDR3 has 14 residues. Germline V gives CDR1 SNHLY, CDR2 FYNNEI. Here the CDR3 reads CASNPTGLPYEQYF. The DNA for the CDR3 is TGTGCCAGCAACCCGACGGGACTTCCCTACGAGCAGTACTTC.

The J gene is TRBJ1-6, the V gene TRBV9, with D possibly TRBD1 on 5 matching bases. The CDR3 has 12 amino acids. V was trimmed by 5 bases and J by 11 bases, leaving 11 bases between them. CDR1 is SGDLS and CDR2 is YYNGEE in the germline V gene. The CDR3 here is CASRQEGAPLHF. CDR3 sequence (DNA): TGTGCCAGCAGGCAGGAAGGGGCACCCCTCCACTTT.

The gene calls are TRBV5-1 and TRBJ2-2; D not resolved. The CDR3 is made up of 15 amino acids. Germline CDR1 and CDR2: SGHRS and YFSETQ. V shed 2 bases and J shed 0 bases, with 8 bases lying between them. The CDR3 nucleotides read TGCGCCAGCAGCTTCGCAGGCGCGAACACCGGGGAGCTGTTTTTT. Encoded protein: CASSFAGANTGELFF.

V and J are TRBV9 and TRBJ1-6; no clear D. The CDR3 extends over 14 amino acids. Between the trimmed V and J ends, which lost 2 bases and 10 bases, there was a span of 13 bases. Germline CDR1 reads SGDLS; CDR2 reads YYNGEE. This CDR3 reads CASSVYRAASPLHF. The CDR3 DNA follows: TGTGCCAGCAGCGTCTACAGAGCGGCCTCACCCCTCCACTTT.

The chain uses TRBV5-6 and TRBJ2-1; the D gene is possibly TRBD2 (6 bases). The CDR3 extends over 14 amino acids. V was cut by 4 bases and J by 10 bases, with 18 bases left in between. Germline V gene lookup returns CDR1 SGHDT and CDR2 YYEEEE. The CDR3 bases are TGTGCCAGCAGCCCGGAGCCCCTAGCGAACGAGCAGTTCTTC. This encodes CASSPEPLANEQFF.

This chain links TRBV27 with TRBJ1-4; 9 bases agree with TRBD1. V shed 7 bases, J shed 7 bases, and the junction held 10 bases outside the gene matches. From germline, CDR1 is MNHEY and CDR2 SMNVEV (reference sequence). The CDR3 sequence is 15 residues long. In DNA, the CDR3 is TGTGCCAGCACCAAATTGGGGACAGGGAGTGAAAAACTGTTTTTT. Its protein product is CASTKLGTGSEKLFF.